This entry features one T cell receptor (beta chain) sequence. No antigen is known for it. From germline, CDR1 is SGHRS and CDR2 YFSETQ. Between the trimmed V and J ends, which lost 0 bases and 6 bases, there was a span of 16 bases. CDR3 length: 16 residues. The table came from immunoSEQ multiplex PCR; TCRdb's copy has only in-frame clones and leaves some out. The sample consists of about 98,000 clones, around 92% of them appearing once. The data derive from a study of OX40 agonist ivuxolimab in advanced cancers. Overall study context: Hepatocellular carcinoma, melanoma, renal cell or head and neck cancer occurred in dose-escalation patients. General study findings and limits: The antigen specificity of the peripheral T cells (those that were expanded) was not determined. Among patients with partial responses at 0.1-3.0 mg/kg, clonal expansion was among the lowest.

Sequenced material: CD4+ or CD8+ T cells sorted from blood, taken in a trial of the OX40 agonist ivuxolimab. The V and J genes are TRBV5-1 and TRBJ1-5; a possible D gene is TRBD1 (6 bases). The TCR sequence derives from an adult with an advanced solid tumor such as melanoma, head and neck, liver or kidney cancer. CDR3 in DNA: TGCGCCAGCAGCTTGGTGCCAGGGGATTTTAGTCAGCCCCAGCATTTT. Amino acid sequence: CASSLVPGDFSQPQHF.